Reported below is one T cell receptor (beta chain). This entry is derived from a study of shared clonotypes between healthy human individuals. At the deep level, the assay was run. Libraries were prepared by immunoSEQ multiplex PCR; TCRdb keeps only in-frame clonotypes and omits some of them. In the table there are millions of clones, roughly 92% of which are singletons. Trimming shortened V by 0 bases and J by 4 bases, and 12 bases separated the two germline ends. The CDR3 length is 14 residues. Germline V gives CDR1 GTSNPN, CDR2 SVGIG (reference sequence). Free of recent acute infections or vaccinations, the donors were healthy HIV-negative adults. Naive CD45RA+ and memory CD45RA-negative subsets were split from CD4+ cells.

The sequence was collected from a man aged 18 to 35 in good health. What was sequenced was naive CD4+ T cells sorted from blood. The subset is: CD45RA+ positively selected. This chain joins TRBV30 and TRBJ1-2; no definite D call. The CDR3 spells CAWSVSGLAYGYTF. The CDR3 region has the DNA TGTGCCTGGAGTGTGTCCGGGTTGGCCTATGGCTACACCTTC.